This T cell receptor beta chain came from a study of T cells in Graves' hyperthyroidism and ophthalmopathy. Study-wide context: Peripheral blood samples were taken at initial diagnosis, prior to any treatment.

This clonotype was counted at least ten times. TCR beta CDR3 region amplification was performed from RNA transcripts. In the first-round RT-PCR of the TCR CDR3, the HTBI primer set was used. TCRdb called the multiplex PCR reads again in MiXCR, with one record for every CDR3 protein. The sample shows around 290,000 distinct CDR3 sequences, over 15% of them seen only once. V lost 4 bases, J lost 7 bases, and 12 bases lay in between. Germline V gene sequence: CDR1 KGHDR, CDR2 SFDVKD. This CDR3 spans 14 amino acids. Disease duration was under 3 months in the ophthalmopathy patients, who also had a Clinical Activity Score of at least 3 and a NOSPECS grade of at least 4. Any patient presenting with uncontrolled infection, other autoimmune disease, pregnancy or lactation was left out. This sample holds PBMCs from 8.5 to 10 ml fresh peripheral blood.

This chain joins TRBV24-1 and TRBJ2-2, with unresolved D. The clonotype originates from an older woman with Graves' ophthalmopathy. The sequencing sample was made of blood. This CDR3 reads CATSDRRPGGELFF. Here the CDR3 DNA reads TGTGCCACCAGTGACAGAAGACCGGGCGGGGAGCTGTTTTTT.